Given below is one TCR beta chain in context. This clone showed up just once. The target of this receptor is not known. Base-call qualities are not available, and no considerably larger clone is one nucleotide away. Donors formed part of the validation cohort, which comprised 120 subjects and was distinct from the first cohort of under 800 subjects. The data stem from a study of cytomegalovirus exposure and HLA in healthy donors (TCRdb year 2017). For the study in its entirety: According to a later analysis, the roughly 120 validation repertoires were produced on the same platform as the 666 repertoires of the first cohort. The aim of the study was to test whether cataloging public T cell receptors could identify signatures of past pathogen exposure. In addition to the first cohort of around 670 subjects, a separate validation cohort of 130 or so different subjects was used. The study combined high-throughput TCR immunosequencing, statistical association of individual TCRs with disease status, and machine learning to predict cytomegalovirus infection status.

General study outcomes and caveats: While some public TCRs were present in many individuals, most TCR sequences turned up only very rarely across donors. A later analysis had no HLA typing for the validation cohort, so co-occurrence there was scored across all 130 or so repertoires. A total of roughly 160 TCR beta chains were listed by the study as associated with cytomegalovirus. In vitro tests confirmed that a few of the cytomegalovirus-associated TCR beta chains recognize cytomegalovirus antigens. The authors suggested that the approach could potentially be extended to other disease states and immunological phenotypes. The classifier was reported to diagnose cytomegalovirus status with high specificity and sensitivity in both the original and validation cohorts. Of the cluster scores, about 94% were above 0 in a later analysis, which found that TCRs clustered in the first cohort also tended to co-occur in the 130 or so validation repertoires.

Library preparation used the immunoSEQ multiplex PCR assay. In the paper's pipeline: A statistical classification framework was built for diagnosing cytomegalovirus status from the catalog of TCR beta chain sequences. TCRdb limited this immuneACCESS table to in-frame rearrangements with V and J called. A share of clones is missing; checked studies link under half to unresolved V genes, and the rest is unexplained. For V, J and clone size, that table is used; D and trimming come from the DNA. Here the sample has roughly 200,000 clones; around 80% occur a single time. The ten largest clones add up to roughly 1.2% of the sample. The CDR3 starts with the cysteine, ends with the phenylalanine, and has 14 residues. Only the CDR3 portion is preserved as DNA: 42 bases, with reading frame beginning at the first base. Here V drops 7 bases and J drops 5 bases, and the junction holds 10 bases not matched to any gene. According to the germline V gene, CDR1 reads SGHVS and CDR2 reads FQNEAQ.

This receptor was taken from a woman aged 25 to 39 in good health and CMV-seronegative. The chain is assembled from TRBV7-8 and TRBJ2-7, with 8 middle bases fitting TRBD1. The sample comprised PBMCs. For the CDR3, the sequence is CASTESDRVDEQYF. DNA sequence: TGTGCCAGCACCGAATCGGACAGGGTGGACGAGCAGTACTTC. The reference TRBV7-8 and TRBJ2-7 proteins fill in what lies around the CDR3, so the full variable domain reads GAGVSQSPRYKVAKRGQDVALRCDPISGHVSLFWYQQALGQGPEFLTYFQNEAQLDKSGLPSDRFFAERPEGSVSTLKIQRTQQEDSAVYLCASTESDRVDEQYFGPGTRLTVT.